The 12 T cell receptor beta chains listed next were all sequenced from one sample in a study of cytomegalovirus exposure and HLA in healthy donors. In the PCR, 60 Vbeta and 13 Jbeta primers were used. Produced via immunoSEQ multiplex PCR; TCRdb's table is partial and in-frame only. This sample yields some 87,000 clones, of which 65% to 80% are seen a single time; approximately 15% belongs to the top ten. The sample consisted of PBMCs. These receptors were collected from a woman aged 45-65 years in good health and CMV-seropositive.

V is TRBV15 and J is TRBJ2-7; possibly TRBD1 for D (5 bases). Between the trimmed V and J ends, which lost 3 bases and 5 bases, there was a span of 14 bases. This CDR3 contains 14 residues. Germline CDR1 is LNHNV and CDR2 is YYDKDF (reference sequence). CDR3 protein: CATSREDSSHEQYF. Here the CDR3 DNA reads TGTGCCACCAGCAGGGAAGACAGTTCCCACGAGCAGTACTTC.

The chain carries TRBV7-2 and TRBJ2-7; TRBD1 agrees at 7 bases. Trimming removed 1 base from V and 5 bases from J; junction bases left unmatched: 8. Germline values: CDR1 SGHTA, CDR2 FQGNSA. This CDR3 is 15 amino acids long. In nucleotides, the CDR3 is TGTGCCAGCAGCTTAGGAACAGGGGTGGCAAACGAGCAGTACTTC. This codes for CASSLGTGVANEQYF.

This clone came up a few times. The chain joins TRBV11-1 to TRBJ2-1, with D maybe TRBD1 (5 bases). V was shortened by 2 bases and J by 8 bases, with 13 bases between the two germline ends. Germline V gene lookup returns CDR1 SGHAT and CDR2 FQDESV (reference sequence). The CDR3 consists of 14 residues. CDR3 nucleotides: TGTGCCAGCAGCTTAACAAGGGGCCGCGATGAGCAGTTCTTC. Translating it yields CASSLTRGRDEQFF. The whole variable domain, remainder taken from reference TRBV11-1 and TRBJ2-1, is EAEVAQSPRYKITEKSQAVAFWCDPISGHATLYWYRQILGQGPELLVQFQDESVVDDSQLPKDRFSAERLKGVDSTLKIQPAELGDSAMYLCASSLTRGRDEQFFGPGTRLTVL.

A remark on this clone: The sample holds other DNA sequences that translate to the same CDR3. The genes are TRBV9 and TRBJ2-1; 16 nucleotides line up with TRBD2. With V trimmed by 4 bases and J by 2 bases, 6 bases remained unmatched. The CDR3 is 18 residues long. Looked up from germline, CDR1 is SGDLS and CDR2 is YYNGEE. CDR3 DNA: TGTGCCAGCAGCCCCCCGGGACTAGCGGGAGGGCCCTACAATGAGCAGTTCTTC. Translated: CASSPPGLAGGPYNEQFF.

In this sample, this clone turned up a few times. V is TRBV2 and J is TRBJ2-1, with D possibly matching TRBD1 (8 bases). V lost 7 bases to trimming and J lost 3 bases, with 16 bases between them. In germline, CDR1 is SNHLY, CDR2 FYNNEI. The length of the CDR3 is 15 residues. The DNA of the CDR3 is TGTGCCAGCAAAGGACAGGGAGGGTTCTACAATGAGCAGTTCTTC. This sequence encodes CASKGQGGFYNEQFF.

The genes are TRBV9 and TRBJ2-1; D might be TRBD2 (7 bases). The V and J ends lost 0 bases and 4 bases respectively, with 14 bases between them. CDR1 and CDR2 from the germline V gene are SGDLS and YYNGEE. The CDR3 covers 16 residues. The CDR3 loop reads CASSVGGRGAYNEQFF. In DNA, the CDR3 is TGTGCCAGCAGCGTAGGTGGGAGGGGGGCTTACAATGAGCAGTTCTTC.

The chain has TRBV5-4 and TRBJ1-1; weak D call: TRBD1 (6 bases). CDR1 SGHNT and CDR2 YYREEE come from the germline V gene (reference sequence). Trimming shortened V by 4 bases and J by 0 bases, and 13 bases separated the two germline ends. The CDR3 has 15 residues. CDR3 region: CASSELGHLNTEAFF. In DNA form, the CDR3 reads TGTGCCAGCAGCGAACTGGGACACCTGAACACTGAAGCTTTCTTT.

The table lists this clone with a few counts. This chain joins TRBV11-2 and TRBJ2-1; D perhaps matches TRBD2 (6 bases). The CDR3 runs to 11 residues. The V gene lost 6 bases and the J gene lost 6 bases, with 6 bases spanning the gap. Germline CDR1 reads SGHAT; CDR2 reads FQNNGV. This chain's CDR3 is CASRTSNEQFF. CDR3 DNA: TGTGCCAGCAGGACTAGCAATGAGCAGTTCTTC.

This clone was seen a single time. The V gene is TRBV2, the J gene TRBJ1-2; no clear D gene. The V end was cut by 6 bases, the J end by 6 bases, with 8 bases between. Germline CDR1 is SNHLY and CDR2 is FYNNEI. The CDR3 runs to 11 residues. The DNA of the CDR3 is TGTGCCAGCAGCCCAGAAGATGGCTACACCTTC. Encoded protein: CASSPEDGYTF.

This clone was seen more than once but under ten times. The rearrangement links TRBV6-5 to TRBJ1-1; D is unclear. The CDR3 sequence is 14 residues long. Per germline, CDR1 MNHEY and CDR2 SVGAGI. Trimming took off 4 bases at V and 4 bases at J, with 13 bases between the two ends. Here the CDR3 DNA reads TGTGCCAGCAGTTTCCTCCCCGCAGTCACTGAAGCTTTCTTT. It translates to CASSFLPAVTEAFF.

The chain combines TRBV6-1 with TRBJ1-1; D call uncertain. This CDR3 contains 13 residues. Germline V lookup: CDR1 MNHNS, CDR2 SASEGT. Trimming stripped 1 base from V and 7 bases from J, with 10 bases between. The CDR3 here is CASSEVRANEAFF. The CDR3 coding sequence is TGTGCCAGCAGTGAAGTTAGAGCGAATGAAGCTTTCTTT.

The rearrangement joins TRBV29-1 to TRBJ2-5; TRBD1 matches 8 bases. In germline, CDR1 is SQVTM, CDR2 ANQGSEA. The CDR3 sequence is 13 residues long. V shed 7 bases, J shed 5 bases, and the junction held 9 bases outside the gene matches. The CDR3 loop is CSALTGEDETQYF. The CDR3 DNA sequence: TGCAGCGCTCTGACAGGGGAGGACGAGACCCAGTACTTC.